The 18 T cell receptor beta chains below were found in one sample sequenced in a study of blood T cell repertoires in COVID-19 (dated by TCRdb to the early 2020s). The method behind the library was the immunoSEQ multiplex PCR assay. Held by TCRdb, this immuneACCESS table contains in-frame sequences only and omits some clones. Under half of the omission traces to an unresolved V gene where checked; the cause of the rest is unknown. This sample comprises 140,000 to 150,000 clones, around 89% of them detected only once. Over 2% of the sample rests with the top ten. The sequencing sample was made of peripheral blood. The receptors stem from a human donor with COVID-19, enrolled during active disease. The donor label of this sample is uncertain.

The rearrangement links TRBV12-3 or TRBV12-4 to TRBJ1-3; D call uncertain. Trimming stripped 3 bases from V and 8 bases from J, with 11 bases between. This CDR3 contains 13 residues. This chain's CDR3 is CASSLSQRDTIYF. DNA of the CDR3: TGTGCCAGCAGTTTGTCGCAGAGGGACACCATATATTTT.

The rearrangement uses TRBV5-4 and TRBJ1-2; TRBD1 might be the D (5 bases). CDR3 size: 14 residues. Trimming shortened V by 1 base and J by 3 bases, and 10 bases separated the two germline ends. The germline V gene has CDR1 SGHNT and CDR2 YYREEE (reference sequence). CDR3 in DNA: TGTGCCAGCAGCTTGAGGGGTGTTGACTATGGCTACACCTTC. Amino acid sequence: CASSLRGVDYGYTF.

The chain joins TRBV9 to TRBJ1-6, with 7 bases fitting TRBD1. From germline, CDR1 is SGDLS and CDR2 YYNGEE. The CDR3 contains 15 residues. The V gene end was trimmed by 4 bases and the J gene end by 15 bases; junction bases not matched to a gene: 16. The chain's CDR3 is CASSPHPGQPADLHF. For the CDR3, the DNA is TGTGCCAGCAGCCCCCACCCGGGACAGCCTGCCGACCTCCACTTT.

V and J are TRBV10-3 and TRBJ2-2, with D tentatively TRBD1 (5 bases). CDR1 and CDR2 from the germline V gene are ENHRY and SYGVKD. This CDR3 is 14 amino acids long. The V end was cut by 0 bases, the J end by 10 bases, with 12 bases between. CDR3 coding DNA: TGTGCCATCAGTGAGTCGTCAGGGCTTCCGGAGCTGTTTTTT. Its protein is CAISESSGLPELFF.

The gene calls are TRBV11-2 and TRBJ2-1; 8 bases are shared with TRBD1. The CDR3 is made up of 15 amino acids. Unmatched junction bases numbered 8, after V lost 3 bases and J lost 7 bases. From germline, CDR1 is SGHAT and CDR2 FQNNGV. CDR3 DNA sequence: TGTGCCAGCAGCTTTTGGACAGGGCAGGGGAATGAGCAGTTCTTC. This encodes CASSFWTGQGNEQFF.

In DNA form, the CDR3 reads TGTGCCAGCAGCCAGAGGCCGGGACAGGTAAACAATGAGCAGTTCTTC. Its translation is CASSQRPGQVNNEQFF. The chain recombines TRBV14 with TRBJ2-1, with 8 bases matching TRBD1. Germline-derived CDR1 and CDR2 are SGHDN and FVKESK. J gave up 5 bases and V 3 bases, and 9 bases lay outside the gene matches. This CDR3 is 16 amino acids long. The full variable domain, rest sourced from reference TRBV14 and TRBJ2-1, is EAGVTQFPSHSVIEKGQTVTLRCDPISGHDNLYWYRRVMGKEIKFLLHFVKESKQDESGMPNNRFLAERTGGTYSTLKVQPAELEDSGVYFCASSQRPGQVNNEQFFGPGTRLTVL.

The chain combines TRBV6-1 with TRBJ1-5; no reliable D call. The germline V and J ends were trimmed by 4 bases and 1 base, with 14 bases remaining between them. The germline CDR1 and CDR2 sequences are MNHNS and SASEGT. The CDR3 extends over 16 amino acids. The CDR3 region has the DNA TGTGCCAGCAGTGGAGCGGCAGGCGCGAGCAATCAGCCCCAGCATTTT. The encoded protein is CASSGAAGASNQPQHF.

This clone was observed a single time. The chain recombines TRBV13 with TRBJ1-1; TRBD1 might be the D (6 bases). CDR1 and CDR2 (germline): PRHDT, FYEKMQ (reference sequence). This CDR3 is 13 amino acids long. Trimming removed 8 bases at V and 8 bases at J, with 18 bases between. The CDR3 spells CASQINTGPEAFF. The CDR3 coding sequence is TGTGCCAGCCAAATAAATACAGGGCCCGAAGCTTTCTTT.

The chain employs TRBV19 and TRBJ1-4; 8 nucleotides line up with TRBD1. The germline V gene has CDR1 LNHDA and CDR2 SQIVND (reference sequence). V shed 7 bases, J shed 7 bases, and the junction held 8 bases outside the gene matches. The CDR3 consists of 14 residues. DNA of the CDR3: TGTGCCAGTACTTCAGGGGGCGCGGGTGAAAAACTGTTTTTT. Protein: CASTSGGAGEKLFF.

The chain is built from TRBV7-7 and TRBJ2-7; D ambiguous. The CDR3 sequence is 13 residues long. Looked up from germline, CDR1 is SSHAT and CDR2 is FNYEAQ (reference sequence). Deletions cut 2 bases from V and 1 base from J, with 6 bases between. The CDR3, as DNA: TGTGCCAGCAGCTTATCCCAGTCCTACGAGCAGTACTTC. This sequence encodes CASSLSQSYEQYF.

The chain combines TRBV25-1 with TRBJ2-1, with 14 bases identical to TRBD2. This CDR3 region has 17 residues. V gave up 3 bases and J gave up 4 bases; unmatched junction bases: 5. Germline V gene lookup returns CDR1 MGHDK and CDR2 SYGVNS. The CDR3 region is CASSEPGLAGEYNEQFF. DNA of the CDR3: TGTGCCAGCAGTGAGCCGGGACTAGCGGGAGAGTACAATGAGCAGTTCTTC.

The chain combines TRBV5-1 with TRBJ2-2, with a weak D call TRBD2 (5 bases). V dropped 3 bases and J dropped 1 base, with 10 bases sitting between them. The length of the CDR3 is 15 residues. In germline, CDR1 is SGHRS, CDR2 YFSETQ. The CDR3 region has the DNA TGCGCCAGCAGCTCAGGACTCCAGAACACCGGGGAGCTGTTTTTT. Translated: CASSSGLQNTGELFF. Complete variable domain (other parts from reference TRBV5-1 and TRBJ2-2): KAGVTQTPRYLIKTRGQQVTLSCSPISGHRSVSWYQQTPGQGLQFLFEYFSETQRNKGNFPGRFSGRQFSNSRSEMNVSTLELGDSALYLCASSSGLQNTGELFFGEGSRLTVL.

The chain uses TRBV5-6 and TRBJ2-1; TRBD2 aligns across 13 bases. Germline V lookup: CDR1 SGHDT, CDR2 YYEEEE. J gave up 8 bases and V 2 bases, and 7 bases lay outside the gene matches. This CDR3 spans 16 amino acids. DNA of the CDR3: TGTGCCAGCAGCTTAAGGACTAGCGGGAGAGGCGATGAGCAGTTCTTC. It translates to CASSLRTSGRGDEQFF.

The count of this clone is one. The V call is TRBV30, the J call TRBJ1-1; 9 nucleotides line up with TRBD1. The CDR3 is 13 amino acids. Germline V gene sequence: CDR1 GTSNPN, CDR2 SVGIG (reference sequence). The V gene end was trimmed by 4 bases and the J gene end by 10 bases; junction bases not matched to a gene: 10. The CDR3 protein is CAWIPWDRVSAFF. CDR3 nucleotide sequence: TGTGCCTGGATCCCCTGGGACAGGGTCTCAGCTTTCTTT.

With respect to this clone: The sample has other DNA sequences that encode this CDR3 too. The chain employs TRBV5-1 and TRBJ1-1; tentative D call: TRBD1 (5 bases). V lost 0 bases and J 1 base, leaving 10 bases between the germline ends. This CDR3 has 15 amino acids. Germline assignment: CDR1 SGHRS and CDR2 YFSETQ. In DNA, the CDR3 is TGCGCCAGCAGCTTGGGCTGGGGGGAGAACACTGAAGCTTTCTTT. Translated, it gives CASSLGWGENTEAFF.

V gene TRBV11-2 combines with J gene TRBJ2-5; 8 bases line up with TRBD2. The V gene's germline CDR1 is SGHAT and CDR2 FQNNGV. V lost 5 bases to trimming and J lost 5 bases; unmatched junction nucleotides: 16. The CDR3 length is 17 residues. DNA of the CDR3: TGTGCCAGCAGCCTGGGGGGTGGCGGGAGGATTGGGGAGACCCAGTACTTC. Protein sequence: CASSLGGGGRIGETQYF.

The chain is built from TRBV6-5 and TRBJ2-3; D is ambiguous. The CDR3 contains 14 residues. Trimming shortened V by 2 bases and J by 4 bases, and 10 bases separated the two germline ends. CDR1 and CDR2 from the germline V gene are MNHEY and SVGAGI. CDR3: CASSYVNSADTQYF. The DNA of the CDR3 is TGTGCCAGCAGTTACGTTAATTCGGCAGATACGCAGTATTTT.

The chain joins TRBV5-6 to TRBJ2-2; the D gene is possibly TRBD1 (7 bases). Trimming took 4 bases from V and 5 from J, leaving 15 bases between them. CDR3 length: 15 amino acids. Germline V gene lookup returns CDR1 SGHDT and CDR2 YYEEEE. Here the CDR3 reads CASSPQGGGTGELFF. The CDR3, as DNA: TGTGCCAGCAGCCCCCAGGGGGGCGGGACCGGGGAGCTGTTTTTT.